This TCR beta chain emerged from a study of beta chain features in type 1 diabetes. The isolated RNA, all of it, was reverse transcribed, so expressed TCRB transcripts were what got sequenced. Profiling relied on immunoSEQ multiplex PCR, and the TCRdb table lists in-frame clones only, not all of them. The profile covers 810,000 or so clones, with roughly a sixth appearing a single time and around 0.02% taken by the ten largest. Populations isolated by sorting all had purity greater than 95%. The study's findings and limits: TCRB CDR3s from Type 1 diabetes patients were moderately but significantly shorter in all four CD4+ subsets.

The length of the CDR3 is 16 residues. V lost 3 bases to trimming and J lost 4 bases; unmatched junction nucleotides: 11. Germline CDR1 reads SNHLY; CDR2 reads FYNNEI. Of note for this clone: Its antigen is unknown.

The chain uses TRBV2 and TRBJ2-5; 7 positions agree with TRBD1. This TCR came from a woman aged 18-29 years in good health. Sequencing was carried out using naive CD4+ T cells from blood. CDR3 sequence (DNA): TGTGCCAGCAGTGACCCCCAGAGGGGGCCCGGAGAGACCCAGTACTTC. Translation: CASSDPQRGPGETQYF.